Below are 9 T cell receptor beta chains sequenced from a single sample in a study of blood T cell repertoires in COVID-19. Sequencing was performed with immunoSEQ multiplex PCR; in TCRdb, only in-frame clones are kept and a portion is missing. The table shows roughly 200,000 clones, with about 89% occurring only once. Input material: peripheral blood. These receptor sequences come from a man between 40 and 49 years old with acute or convalescent COVID-19.

J is TRBJ2-7 and V is TRBV9; D ambiguous. Germline V gene data show CDR1 as SGDLS and CDR2 as YYNGEE. The ends were cut back, 0 bases at V and 2 bases at J, with 12 bases in the middle. The CDR3 covers 15 residues. CDR3 sequence reads: CASSVEPGLAYEQYF. As DNA, the CDR3 is TGTGCCAGCAGCGTAGAGCCAGGCCTTGCCTACGAGCAGTACTTC.

The chain employs TRBV7-9 and TRBJ2-5; D possibly corresponds to TRBD1 (5 bases). The length of the CDR3 is 15 residues. V lost 5 bases to trimming and J lost 2 bases, with 15 bases between them. The germline V gene encodes CDR1 SEHNR and CDR2 FQNEAQ (reference sequence). CDR3 loop: CASSIRDRGQETQYF. The CDR3 bases are TGTGCCAGCAGCATAAGAGACAGAGGACAAGAGACCCAGTACTTC.

This clone was seen just once. Other DNA sequences within the sample encode an identical CDR3. The chain carries TRBV7-2 and TRBJ1-5; TRBD1 matches at 7 bases. The CDR3 runs 14 residues. Germline trimming cut 5 bases from V and 4 bases from J; bases unmatched to any gene: 5. Germline lookup yields CDR1 SGHTA and CDR2 FQGNSA. CDR3 protein: CASSLSGGNQPQHF. The CDR3 DNA is TGTGCCAGCAGCCTCTCAGGGGGTAATCAGCCCCAGCATTTT.

The CDR3 region has the DNA TGTGCCAGCAGTGTGGGACAGGTAGACAATGAGCAGTTCTTC. This codes for CASSVGQVDNEQFF. The rearrangement uses TRBV2 and TRBJ2-1, with 8 bases identical to TRBD1. V was pared by 4 bases and J by 5 bases, with 4 bases of the junction left unmatched. Germline V gene lookup returns CDR1 SNHLY and CDR2 FYNNEI. This CDR3 is 14 amino acids long.

This rearrangement joins TRBV5-1 to TRBJ2-5; maybe TRBD2 (6 bases). V lost 4 bases and J lost 5, with 15 bases in between. Germline values: CDR1 SGHRS, CDR2 YFSETQ. The length of the CDR3 is 14 residues. CDR3 sequence reads: CASSRGGTEETQYF. Written as DNA, the CDR3 is TGCGCCAGCAGCCGAGGAGGGACCGAGGAGACCCAGTACTTC.

This chain links TRBV11-2 with TRBJ2-2; 9 nucleotides match TRBD1. The CDR3 has 15 residues. V was clipped by 5 bases and J by 1 base; unmatched bases: 2. The V gene's germline CDR1 is SGHAT and CDR2 FQNNGV. CDR3 residues: CASSPGQGNTGELFF. DNA for the CDR3: TGTGCCAGCAGCCCGGGACAGGGGAACACCGGGGAGCTGTTTTTT.

The gene calls are TRBV18 and TRBJ2-3, with 7 positions matching TRBD1. CDR3 size: 15 residues. Per germline, CDR1 KGHSH and CDR2 LQKENI. The ends lost 5 bases at V and 5 bases at J; junction bases unmatched: 10. The CDR3 DNA reads TGTGCCAGCTCATTAGACAGGGCCCCACAAGATACGCAGTATTTT. This sequence encodes CASSLDRAPQDTQYF.

The chain links TRBV5-1 to TRBJ2-3; 14 bases fit TRBD2. Germline V gives CDR1 SGHRS, CDR2 YFSETQ. CDR3 length equals 15 residues. V shed 4 bases and J 4 bases; nucleotides not matched to a gene: 2. The CDR3: CASSVGLAGADTQYF. The CDR3 DNA sequence: TGCGCCAGCAGCGTGGGACTAGCGGGGGCAGATACGCAGTATTTT.

This clone came up once. V usage is TRBV15 and J usage is TRBJ1-6; 10 bases match TRBD1. This CDR3 has 14 residues. CDR1 and CDR2 from the germline V gene are LNHNV and YYDKDF (reference sequence). Trimming cost V 3 bases and J 9 bases; bases outside gene matches: 2. The CDR3 nucleotides are TGTGCCACCAGCAGGGACAGGGGGAGTTCACCCCTCCACTTT. Encoded protein: CATSRDRGSSPLHF.